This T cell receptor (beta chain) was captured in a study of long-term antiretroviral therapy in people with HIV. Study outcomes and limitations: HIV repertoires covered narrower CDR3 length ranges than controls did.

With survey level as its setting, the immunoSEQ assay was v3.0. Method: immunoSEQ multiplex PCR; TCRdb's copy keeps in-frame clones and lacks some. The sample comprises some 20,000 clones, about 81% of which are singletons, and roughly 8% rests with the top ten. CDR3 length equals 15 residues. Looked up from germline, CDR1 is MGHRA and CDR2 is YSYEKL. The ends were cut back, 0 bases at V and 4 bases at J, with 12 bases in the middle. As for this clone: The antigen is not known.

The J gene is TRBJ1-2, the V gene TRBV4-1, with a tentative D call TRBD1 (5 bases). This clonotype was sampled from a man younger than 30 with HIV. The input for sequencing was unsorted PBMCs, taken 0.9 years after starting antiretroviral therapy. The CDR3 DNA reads TGCGCCAGCAGCCAAGAGGACATGGGTGGCTATGGCTACACCTTC. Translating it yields CASSQEDMGGYGYTF.